This T cell receptor beta chain was observed in a study of immune characterization of retroperitoneal liposarcoma. TCRdb itself ran the PCR reads through MiXCR, one entry per CDR3 protein. In the table there are a few thousand distinct CDR3 sequences, approximately 39% of which are singletons. This CDR3 is built from 17 residues. The germline V gene encodes CDR1 SGHVS and CDR2 FQNEAQ. The TCR sequence derives from a male donor with retroperitoneal liposarcoma. The sequencing sample was made of tumor tissue. The chain recombines TRBV7-8 with TRBJ2-5, with D perhaps TRBD1 (6 bases). Gene TRBJ2-1 matches the end of the DNA better, so the J call may be wrong. CDR3 DNA: TGTGCCAGCAGCTCCCTAGGGGGTGTAGGACGCAGGAATGAGCAGTTCTTC. Residues: CASSSLGGVGRRNEQFF.